The 2 T cell receptor beta chains in this list originate from one sample, sequenced in a study of neoadjuvant nivolumab and ipilimumab in lung cancer. The method was immunoSEQ multiplex PCR; TCRdb's version includes in-frame clones alone and lacks a portion of them. The table records tens of thousands of clones, 75% to 90% of them present only once. Specimen: blood, collected before neoadjuvant nivolumab, alone or with ipilimumab. These receptors originate from an adult with non-small cell lung cancer. Some clones in this sample may be carry-over from other donors' samples.

This sequence joins TRBV5-4 and TRBJ1-1; D remains ambiguous. The CDR3 loop spans 15 amino acids. The germline V gene encodes CDR1 SGHNT and CDR2 YYREEE (reference sequence). The V gene lost 4 bases and the J gene lost 2 bases, with 15 bases spanning the gap. The CDR3, as DNA: TGTGCCAGCAGCCAACGGGCCCTAAGAAACACTGAAGCTTTCTTT. It specifies CASSQRALRNTEAFF.

The chain joins TRBV6-6 to TRBJ2-1; no clear D gene. Trimming removed 7 bases from V and 2 bases from J, with 9 bases in between. Germline V gene lookup returns CDR1 MNHNY and CDR2 SVGAGI (reference sequence). The CDR3 covers 13 residues. CDR3 sequence reads: CASTGATYNEQFF. CDR3 DNA: TGTGCCAGCACTGGCGCTACCTACAATGAGCAGTTCTTC.